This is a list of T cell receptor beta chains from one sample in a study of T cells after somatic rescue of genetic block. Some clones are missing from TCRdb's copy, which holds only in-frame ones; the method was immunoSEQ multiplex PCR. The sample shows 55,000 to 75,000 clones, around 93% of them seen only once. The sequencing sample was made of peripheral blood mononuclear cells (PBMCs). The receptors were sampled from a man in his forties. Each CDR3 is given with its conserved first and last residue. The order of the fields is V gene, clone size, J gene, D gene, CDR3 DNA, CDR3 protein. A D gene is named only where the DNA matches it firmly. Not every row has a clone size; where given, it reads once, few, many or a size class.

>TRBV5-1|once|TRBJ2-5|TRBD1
TGCGCCAGCAGCTTGGTCACAGGGGGAGAGACCCAGTACTTC
CASSLVTGGETQYF
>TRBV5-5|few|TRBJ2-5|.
TGTGCCAGCAGCTTCGGCCCCCAAGAGACCCAGTACTTC
CASSFGPQETQYF
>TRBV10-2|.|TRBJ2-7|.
TGCGCCAGCAGTGATTTCGAGCAGTACTTC
CASSDFEQYF
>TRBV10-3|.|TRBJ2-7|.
TGTGCCATCTCCAGGGGCGACTACGAGCAGTACTTC
CAISRGDYEQYF
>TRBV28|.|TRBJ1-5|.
TGTGCCAGCAACCCGGCCCGAGGGCGCAATCAGCCCCAGCATTTT
CASNPARGRNQPQHF
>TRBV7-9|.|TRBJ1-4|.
TGTGCCAGCAGCTTAGTTGTCAGAGACTCTGAAAAACTGTTTTTT
CASSLVVRDSEKLFF
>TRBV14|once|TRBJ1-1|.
TGTGCCAGCAGCGCCCTACAGGGAAGGAACACTGAAGCTTTCTTT
CASSALQGRNTEAFF
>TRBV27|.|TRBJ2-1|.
TGTGCCACCTGGGCCCAGGGGACCTACAATGAGCAGTTCTTC
CATWAQGTYNEQFF
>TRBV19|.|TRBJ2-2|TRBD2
TGTGCCAGTAGAGAGTTGTTGGCAGGCCGGGGGGCCGGGGAGCTGTTTTTT
CASRELLAGRGAGELFF
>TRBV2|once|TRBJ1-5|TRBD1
TGTGCCAGCAGTGAACATGGGACAGGGCCTCAGCCCCAGCATTTT
CASSEHGTGPQPQHF
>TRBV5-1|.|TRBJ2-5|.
TGCGCCAGCAGCGCACAGGGAGAAGAGACCCAGTACTTC
CASSAQGEETQYF
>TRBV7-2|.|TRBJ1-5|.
TGTGCCAGCAGCTTAGACTCGGGAGATCAGCCCCAGCATTTT
CASSLDSGDQPQHF
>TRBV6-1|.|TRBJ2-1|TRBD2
TGTGCCAGCAGTGTCCGACTAGCGGGAGGGCCGCGACCAGTCTTC
CASSVRLAGGPRPVF
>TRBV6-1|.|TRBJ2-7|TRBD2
TGTGCCAGCAGCCTCGGGACTAGCGGCGCCTACGAGCAGTACTTC
CASSLGTSGAYEQYF
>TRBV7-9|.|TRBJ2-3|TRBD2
TGTGCCAGCAGCTTAGGAGCTGCGGGAGGGTACACAGATACGCAGTATTTT
CASSLGAAGGYTDTQYF
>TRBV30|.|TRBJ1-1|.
TGTGCCTGGAGTGTACTAGAGAACACTGAAGCTTTCTTT
CAWSVLENTEAFF
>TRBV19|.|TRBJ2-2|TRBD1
TGTGCCAGTAGTAACCCCGGGACAGGGAACACCGGGGAGCTGTTTTTT
CASSNPGTGNTGELFF
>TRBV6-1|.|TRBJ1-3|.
TGTGCCAGCAAAACAGGGACTCTGTCTGGAAACACCATATATTTT
CASKTGTLSGNTIYF
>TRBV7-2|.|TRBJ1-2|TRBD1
TGTGCCAGCAGCTTCCCCGGACAGGGGAAGTATGGCTACACCTTC
CASSFPGQGKYGYTF
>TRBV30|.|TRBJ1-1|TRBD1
TGTGCCTGGAGCCCGACAGGGGGTGTATGGGCTTTCTTT
CAWSPTGGVWAFF
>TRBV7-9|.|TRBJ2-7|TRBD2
TGTGCCAGCAGCTTAGGAGTAGCGGGGGATGAGCAGTACTTC
CASSLGVAGDEQYF
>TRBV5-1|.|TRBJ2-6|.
TGCGCCAGCAGCTTTGGATTTACCCGCTCTGGGGCCAACGTCCTGACTTTC
CASSFGFTRSGANVLTF
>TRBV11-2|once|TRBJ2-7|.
TGTGCCAGCAGCTTAGGCAGGGGATACGAGCAGTACTTC
CASSLGRGYEQYF
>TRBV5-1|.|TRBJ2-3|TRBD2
TGCGCCAGCAGCCCCGGGACTAGCGGGGGCACAGATACGCAGTATTTT
CASSPGTSGGTDTQYF
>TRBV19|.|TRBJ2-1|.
TGTGCCAGTACCCCCGCCGGGACGCCCAATGAGCAGTTCTTC
CASTPAGTPNEQFF
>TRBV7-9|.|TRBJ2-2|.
TGTGCCAGCAGCTTAGCGTTCCCGAACACCGGGGAGCTGTTTTTT
CASSLAFPNTGELFF
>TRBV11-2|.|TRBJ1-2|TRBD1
TGTGCCAGCAGCTCCAGGGGGGACTATGGCTACACCTTC
CASSSRGDYGYTF
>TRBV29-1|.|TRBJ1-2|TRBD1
TGCAGCGTTGGTGATATAGCAGGGGGCTATAGCTACACCTTC
CSVGDIAGGYSYTF
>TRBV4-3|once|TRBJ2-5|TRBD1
TGCGCCAGCAGCCAAGCTTACAGGGGGTCCGGGGGAGAGACCCAGTACTTC
CASSQAYRGSGGETQYF
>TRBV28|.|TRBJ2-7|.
TGTGCCAGCAGTTTATCGACTGGACAGCTCTCCTACGAGCAGTACTTC
CASSLSTGQLSYEQYF
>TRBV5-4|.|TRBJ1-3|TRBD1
TGTGCCAGCAGCTTGGTCGGACAGGGACTCTCGCCAAACACCATATATTTT
CASSLVGQGLSPNTIYF
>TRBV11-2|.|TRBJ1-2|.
TGTGCCAGCAGCTCACTTAGAATCTATGGCTACACCTTC
CASSSLRIYGYTF
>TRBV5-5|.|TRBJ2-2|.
TGTGCCAGCAGCCCGAGTCTAGGAGGCGGGGAGCTGTTTTTT
CASSPSLGGGELFF
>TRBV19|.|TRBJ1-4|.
TGTGCCAGTAGTCAACGGTCCCAGACTAATGAAAAACTGTTTTTT
CASSQRSQTNEKLFF
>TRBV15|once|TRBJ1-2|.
TGTGCCACCAGCAGTGGTCGGGGGTATGGCTACACCTTC
CATSSGRGYGYTF
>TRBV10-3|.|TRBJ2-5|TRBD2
TGTGCCATCAGTCCTTCGACTAGCGGGAACCAAGAGACCCAGTACTTC
CAISPSTSGNQETQYF
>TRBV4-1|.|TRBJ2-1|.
TGCGCCAGCAGCCAAGATCAAGCCAGGACCTCCTACAATGAGCAGTTCTTC
CASSQDQARTSYNEQFF
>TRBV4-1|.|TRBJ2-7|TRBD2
TGCGCCAGCAGCCAAGGCCTAGCGGGGGGTAAAACCTACGAGCAGTACTTC
CASSQGLAGGKTYEQYF